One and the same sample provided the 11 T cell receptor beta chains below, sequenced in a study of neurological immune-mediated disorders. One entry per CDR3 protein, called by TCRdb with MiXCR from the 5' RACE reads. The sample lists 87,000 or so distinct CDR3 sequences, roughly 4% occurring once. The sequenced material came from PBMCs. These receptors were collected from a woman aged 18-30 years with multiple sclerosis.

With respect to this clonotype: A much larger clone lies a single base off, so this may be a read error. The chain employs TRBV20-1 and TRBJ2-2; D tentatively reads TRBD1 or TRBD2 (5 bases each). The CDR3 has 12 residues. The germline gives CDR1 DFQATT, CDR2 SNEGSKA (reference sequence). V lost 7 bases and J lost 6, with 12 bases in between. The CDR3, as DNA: TGCAGTGGGCTGGGGGTAGCCGGGGAGCTGTTTTTT. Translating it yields CSGLGVAGELFF.

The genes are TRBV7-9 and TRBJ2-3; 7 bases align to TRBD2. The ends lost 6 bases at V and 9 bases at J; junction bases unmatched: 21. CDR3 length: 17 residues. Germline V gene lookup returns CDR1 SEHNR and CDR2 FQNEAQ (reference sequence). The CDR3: CASSSPGLADPRGTQYF. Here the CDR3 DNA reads TGTGCCAGCAGTTCACCTGGGCTAGCGGACCCCCGGGGGACGCAGTATTTT. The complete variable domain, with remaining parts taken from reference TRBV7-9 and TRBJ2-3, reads DTGVSQNPRHKITKRGQNVTFRCDPISEHNRLYWYRQTLGQGPEFLTYFQNEAQLEKSRLLSDRFSAERPKGSFSTLEIQRTEQGDSAMYLCASSSPGLADPRGTQYFGPGTRLTVL.

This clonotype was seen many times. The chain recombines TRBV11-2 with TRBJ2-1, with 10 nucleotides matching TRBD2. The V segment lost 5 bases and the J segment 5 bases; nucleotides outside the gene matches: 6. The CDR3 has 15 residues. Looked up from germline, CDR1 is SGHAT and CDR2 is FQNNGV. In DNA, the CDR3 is TGTGCCAGCAGCCTCGGGACTAGCGCCCACAATGAGCAGTTCTTC. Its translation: CASSLGTSAHNEQFF. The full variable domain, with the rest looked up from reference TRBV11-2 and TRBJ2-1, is EAGVAQSPRYKIIEKRQSVAFWCNPISGHATLYWYQQILGQGPKLLIQFQNNGVVDDSQLPKDRFSAERLKGVDSTLKIQPAKLEDSAVYLCASSLGTSAHNEQFFGPGTRLTVL.

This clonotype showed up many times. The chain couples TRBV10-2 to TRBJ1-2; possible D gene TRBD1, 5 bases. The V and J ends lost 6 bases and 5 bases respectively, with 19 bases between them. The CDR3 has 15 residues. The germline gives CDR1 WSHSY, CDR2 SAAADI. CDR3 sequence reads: CASSPEAGVQYGYTF. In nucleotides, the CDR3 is TGCGCCAGCAGCCCCGAGGCGGGGGTCCAATATGGCTACACCTTC.

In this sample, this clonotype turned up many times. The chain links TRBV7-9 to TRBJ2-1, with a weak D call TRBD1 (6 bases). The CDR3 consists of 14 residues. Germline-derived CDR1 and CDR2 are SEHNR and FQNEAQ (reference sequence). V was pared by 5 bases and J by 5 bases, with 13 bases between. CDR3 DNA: TGTGCCAGCAGCCAACCACAGGGTAACAATGAGCAGTTCTTC. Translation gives CASSQPQGNNEQFF.

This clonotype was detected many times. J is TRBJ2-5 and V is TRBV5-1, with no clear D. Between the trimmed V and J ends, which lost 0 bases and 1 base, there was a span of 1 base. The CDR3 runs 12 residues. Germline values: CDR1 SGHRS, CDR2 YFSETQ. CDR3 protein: CASSLAQETQYF. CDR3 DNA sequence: TGCGCCAGCAGCTTGGCCCAAGAGACCCAGTACTTC.

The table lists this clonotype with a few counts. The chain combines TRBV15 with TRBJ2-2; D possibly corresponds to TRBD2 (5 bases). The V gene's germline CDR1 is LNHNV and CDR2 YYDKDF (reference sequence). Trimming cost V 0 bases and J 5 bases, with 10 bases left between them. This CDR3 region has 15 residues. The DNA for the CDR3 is TGTGCCACCAGCAGAGAGTCGGGGTTAACCGGGGAGCTGTTTTTT. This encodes CATSRESGLTGELFF.

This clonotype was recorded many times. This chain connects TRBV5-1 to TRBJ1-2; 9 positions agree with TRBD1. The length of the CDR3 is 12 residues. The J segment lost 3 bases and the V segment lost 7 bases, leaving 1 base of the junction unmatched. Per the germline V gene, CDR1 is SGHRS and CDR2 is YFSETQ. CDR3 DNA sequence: TGCGCCAGCCGGGACAGGGACTATGGCTACACCTTC. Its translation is CASRDRDYGYTF.

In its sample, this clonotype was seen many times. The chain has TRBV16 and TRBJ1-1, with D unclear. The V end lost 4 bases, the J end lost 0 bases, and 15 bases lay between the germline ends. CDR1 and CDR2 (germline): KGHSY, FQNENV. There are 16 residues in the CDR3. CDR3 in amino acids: CASSRTVLLMNTEAFF. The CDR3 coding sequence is TGTGCCAGCAGCCGCACGGTTCTTCTCATGAACACTGAAGCTTTCTTT.

CDR3 DNA sequence: TGTGCCAGCAGCGGAGAGACCAGACAGGTGAACACTGAAGCTTTCTTT. Its protein is CASSGETRQVNTEAFF. The chain has TRBV5-6 and TRBJ1-1; perhaps TRBD1 as D (6 bases). Germline V gene sequence: CDR1 SGHDT, CDR2 YYEEEE. This CDR3 comprises 16 residues. V lost 4 bases and J 0 bases, leaving 16 bases between the germline ends.

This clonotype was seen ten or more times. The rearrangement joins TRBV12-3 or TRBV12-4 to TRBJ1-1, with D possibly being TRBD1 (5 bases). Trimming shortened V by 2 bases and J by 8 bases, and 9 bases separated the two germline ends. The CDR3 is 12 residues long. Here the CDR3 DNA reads TGTGCCAGCAGTTTATTAGAGGGGGAAGCTTTCTTT. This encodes CASSLLEGEAFF.